These 17 T cell receptor beta chains were sequenced from one sample in a study of cytomegalovirus exposure and HLA in healthy donors. It was with 60 Vbeta and 13 Jbeta primers that the PCR ran. Generated by immunoSEQ multiplex PCR, the TCRdb table keeps only in-frame clones and is missing some. The specimen's table records about 200,000 clones. The sequenced material came from PBMCs. The receptors derive from a man aged 30 to 39 in good health and CMV-seronegative.

The chain combines TRBV10-3 with TRBJ2-7, with TRBD1 identical over 8 bases. The CDR3 loop spans 14 amino acids. V trimming: 10 bases; J trimming: 2 bases; junction bases outside the gene matches: 10. CDR1 is ENHRY, CDR2 SYGVKD, per germline. The CDR3 loop is CATSEPGQAYEQYF. CDR3 DNA sequence: TGTGCCACGAGCGAACCGGGACAGGCCTACGAGCAGTACTTC.

CDR3 bases: TGTGCCAGTAACTCCGCGGGAGGCCCATACGAGCAGTACTTC. Protein: CASNSAGGPYEQYF. The chain combines TRBV19 with TRBJ2-7; 8 nucleotides align to TRBD2. The CDR3 has 14 amino acids. V gave up 7 bases and J gave up 4 bases; unmatched junction bases: 9. CDR1 is LNHDA, CDR2 SQIVND, per germline (reference sequence).

The chain links TRBV7-8 to TRBJ2-7; TRBD2 matches at 13 bases. After removal of 1 base from V and 5 bases from J, the junction contained 5 bases not matched to a gene. Germline V gene sequence: CDR1 SGHVS, CDR2 FQNEAQ. This CDR3 is built from 16 residues. The chain's CDR3 is CASSLVGTSGIHEQYF. CDR3 nucleotides: TGTGCCAGCAGCTTAGTAGGGACTAGCGGGATCCACGAGCAGTACTTC.

V is TRBV5-4 and J is TRBJ2-5; tentative D call: TRBD2 (5 bases). Trimming took 2 bases from V and 2 from J, leaving 10 bases between them. Germline values: CDR1 SGHNT, CDR2 YYREEE (reference sequence). The CDR3 is 14 amino acids. The CDR3 here is CASSLLGDQETQYF. The CDR3 DNA is TGTGCCAGCAGCTTACTGGGAGATCAAGAGACCCAGTACTTC.

This chain connects TRBV10-3 to TRBJ1-5, with 8 nucleotides matching TRBD1. CDR1 is ENHRY and CDR2 is SYGVKD in the germline V gene. V was clipped by 4 bases and J by 5 bases; unmatched bases: 7. The CDR3 has 15 residues. CDR3 in amino acids: CAISGETGEDQPQHF. CDR3 nucleotide sequence: TGTGCCATCAGTGGAGAGACAGGGGAGGATCAGCCCCAGCATTTT.

This chain connects TRBV7-8 to TRBJ1-2; D is ambiguous. The CDR3 has 14 amino acids. Deletions cut 1 base from V and 2 bases from J, with 8 bases between. Per the germline V gene, CDR1 is SGHVS and CDR2 is FQNEAQ. This CDR3 reads CASSLGRLNYGYTF. The CDR3 DNA follows: TGTGCCAGCAGCTTAGGCAGGCTGAACTATGGCTACACCTTC.

For this clone: The sample holds other DNA sequences that translate to the same CDR3. The genes are TRBV7-9 and TRBJ1-1; weak D call: TRBD1 (6 bases). The CDR3 has 14 residues. V lost 6 bases, J lost 5 bases, and 16 bases lay in between. From germline, CDR1 is SEHNR and CDR2 FQNEAQ (reference sequence). For the CDR3, the DNA is TGTGCCAGCAGTTCTGTACAGGGTGGAACTGAAGCTTTCTTT. It specifies CASSSVQGGTEAFF.

V and J are TRBV27 and TRBJ2-7; D unresolved. This CDR3 is built from 14 residues. CDR1 and CDR2 from the germline V gene are MNHEY and SMNVEV (reference sequence). V lost 6 bases and J lost 1, with 13 bases in between. CDR3 in DNA: TGTGCCAGCAGAGAGCTCGCCCATTCCTACGAGCAGTACTTC. Protein: CASRELAHSYEQYF.

The chain uses TRBV27 and TRBJ2-1; 11 bases match TRBD2. Germline assignment: CDR1 MNHEY and CDR2 SMNVEV (reference sequence). The CDR3 extends over 18 amino acids. Trimming removed 6 bases from V and 0 bases from J; junction bases left unmatched: 10. The CDR3 DNA reads as TGTGCCAGCAGCCCCAGGCTAGCGGGAGGCGCCTCCTACAATGAGCAGTTCTTC. Amino acids: CASSPRLAGGASYNEQFF.

The chain uses TRBV4-1 and TRBJ1-2; possible D gene TRBD1, 5 bases. The germline V gene encodes CDR1 MGHRA and CDR2 YSYEKL. V was pared by 0 bases and J by 5 bases, with 10 bases between. The CDR3 has 14 amino acids. The CDR3 region is CASSQDRSGYGYTF. The DNA for the CDR3 is TGCGCCAGCAGCCAAGACCGATCAGGGTATGGCTACACCTTC.

This chain links TRBV25-1 with TRBJ2-6; possibly TRBD2 for D (5 bases). The V and J ends lost 4 bases and 0 bases respectively, with 16 bases between them. Germline loops: CDR1 MGHDK, CDR2 SYGVNS. There are 18 residues in the CDR3. DNA for the CDR3: TGTGCCAGCAGTGGCCATCGGGGAATAGGCTCTGGGGCCAACGTCCTGACTTTC. It codes for CASSGHRGIGSGANVLTF.

The chain joins TRBV30 to TRBJ2-3; 9 bases map to TRBD2. The V and J ends lost 0 bases and 2 bases, in that order; junction bases with no gene match: 3. This CDR3 region has 15 residues. CDR1 GTSNPN and CDR2 SVGIG come from the germline V gene (reference sequence). CDR3 in DNA: TGTGCCTGGAGTGTACTAGCGGGCCACACAGATACGCAGTATTTT. Protein product: CAWSVLAGHTDTQYF.

The V call is TRBV7-6, the J call TRBJ2-2; 13 bases align to TRBD2. This CDR3 is 16 amino acids long. V was clipped by 4 bases and J by 4 bases; unmatched bases: 3. CDR1 and CDR2 from the germline V gene are SGHVS and FNYEAQ. The CDR3, as DNA: TGTGCCAGCAGCTCCCGGACTAGCGGGGGCACCGGGGAGCTGTTTTTT. Protein sequence: CASSSRTSGGTGELFF.

The chain is built from TRBV6-5 and TRBJ2-7; D possibly corresponds to TRBD2 (7 bases). V lost 0 bases and J 3 bases, leaving 12 bases between the germline ends. This CDR3 has 15 amino acids. Germline CDR1 and CDR2: MNHEY and SVGAGI. The DNA for the CDR3 is TGTGCCAGCAGTTACTCGTCGGGGGGCTACTACGAGCAGTACTTC. This translates into CASSYSSGGYYEQYF.

CDR3 in DNA: TGTGCCAGCAGTGTCGGGGAGGGGTACGAGCAGTACTTC. Its translation: CASSVGEGYEQYF. This chain links TRBV2 with TRBJ2-7, with 7 bases fitting TRBD2. Trimming removed 4 bases from V and 4 bases from J; junction bases left unmatched: 4. The germline CDR1 and CDR2 sequences are SNHLY and FYNNEI. The CDR3 runs 13 residues.

The J gene is TRBJ2-7, the V gene TRBV9; TRBD1 might be the D (5 bases). Between the trimmed V and J ends, which lost 0 bases and 3 bases, there was a span of 13 bases. CDR3 length equals 15 residues. Germline V gene data show CDR1 as SGDLS and CDR2 as YYNGEE. The CDR3 DNA reads as TGTGCCAGCAGCGTAGAACAGTGGGGCATCTACGAGCAGTACTTC. It yields the protein CASSVEQWGIYEQYF.

The CDR3 spells CASSYREGYEQYF. The CDR3 DNA reads TGTGCCAGCAGTTATCGGGAGGGCTACGAGCAGTACTTC. This rearrangement joins TRBV6-5 to TRBJ2-7; 8 nucleotides align to TRBD2. V shed 3 bases and J 3 bases; nucleotides not matched to a gene: 1. The CDR3 covers 13 residues. Germline CDR1 reads MNHEY; CDR2 reads SVGAGI.